The TCR beta chain described here comes from a study of patients and donors after allogeneic stem cell transplantation. One entry per CDR3 protein, called by TCRdb with MiXCR from the RT-PCR reads. The table includes 15,000 to 20,000 distinct CDR3 sequences, 4.5% to 6% detected once. V gave up 3 bases and J gave up 11 bases, with 19 bases separating them. CDR3 length: 14 residues. CDR1 is LNHDA, CDR2 SQIVND, per germline (reference sequence). The chain is built from TRBV19 and TRBJ1-1, with D possibly TRBD1 on 5 matching bases. Sequenced: blood, either unsorted or a sorted T cell fraction (not recorded which). The TCR was taken from a human donor who was either an allogeneic HSCT recipient or a stem cell or donor lymphocyte infusion donor (not recorded which). It is not recorded whose cells these are; they may come from a transplant donor. DNA of the CDR3: TGTGCCAGTAGTATGACCTTGGGCGGTGAGGGGGCTTTCTTT. It specifies CASSMTLGGEGAFF.